This T cell receptor (beta chain) emerged from a study of vaccination and CD4 T cells after COVID-19. Study-wide context: The study collected post-vaccine samples a median around 76 days after dose two, with a range of 14 to 241.

The V segment lost 6 bases and the J segment 6 bases; nucleotides outside the gene matches: 5. The CDR3 has 13 residues. Germline V lookup: CDR1 SNHLY, CDR2 FYNNEI. The Oncomine TCR Beta short-read assay generated sequence data from the DNA of cultured CD4+ T cells. TCRdb reanalysed the PCR reads using MiXCR and keeps one entry per CDR3 protein. The profile shows approximately 20,000 distinct CDR3 sequences, about 80% of them singletons. About this clonotype itself: Its antigen is not identified.

This sample's treatment: roughly 10-day PBMC culture with coronavirus spike peptide pools or control peptides (ViraFEST assay). Peptide pools at approximately 9.1 ug/ml and IL-2 at approximately 11 IU/ml were added to cultures of roughly 2.2 million PBMCs per well. Scientists separated out CD4+ T cells through negative selection following 10 days in culture. The V call is TRBV2, the J call TRBJ2-4; 7 nucleotides agree with TRBD1. The sequence was obtained from a human donor who received a COVID-19 vaccine. The sequencing here drew on CD4+ T cells from blood, cultured in vitro, taken after SARS-CoV-2 vaccination. The CDR3 DNA follows: TGTGCCAGCAGCCTGGGACAGAGAAACATTCAGTACTTC. This sequence encodes CASSLGQRNIQYF.